These 19 T cell receptor beta chains were all obtained from the same sample, sequenced in a study of T cells in Graves' hyperthyroidism and ophthalmopathy. Template material for amplifying TCR beta CDR3 regions consisted of RNA transcripts. When the TCR CDR3 underwent first-round RT-PCR, the HTBI primer set was used. TCRdb re-analysed the multiplex PCR reads in MiXCR, keeping a single row per CDR3 protein. This table has about 530,000 distinct CDR3 sequences, more than 15% appearing once. The sample was blood. The source is a woman younger than 35 with Graves' ophthalmopathy.

This clonotype was seen ten or more times. The V call is TRBV2, the J call TRBJ2-5, with D possibly being TRBD2 (6 bases). V lost 4 bases and J lost 2, with 11 bases in between. Germline CDR1 reads SNHLY; CDR2 reads FYNNEI. The CDR3 extends over 14 amino acids. This CDR3 reads CASSGERVQETQYF. CDR3 nucleotide sequence: TGTGCCAGCAGTGGGGAGCGGGTGCAAGAGACCCAGTACTTC.

The chain uses TRBV2 and TRBJ2-3, with TRBD1 matching 10 bases. Germline V gene data show CDR1 as SNHLY and CDR2 as FYNNEI. The CDR3 runs 13 residues. Trimming at V came to 8 bases and at J to 8 bases, leaving 7 bases not matched to a gene. The CDR3 nucleotides are TGTGCCAGCTTTCAGGGGACAGGGGTTACGCAGTATTTT. It encodes CASFQGTGVTQYF. Together with reference TRBV2 and TRBJ2-3, the CDR3 gives the full variable domain: EPEVTQTPSHQVTQMGQEVILRCVPISNHLYFYWYRQILGQKVEFLVSFYNNEISEKSEIFDDQFSVERPDGSNFTLKIRSTKLEDSAMYFCASFQGTGVTQYFGPGTRLTVL.

The DNA for the CDR3 is TGTGCCAGCGGTTGGAAAAAGCCTAATCAGCCCCAGCATTTT. It is translated as CASGWKKPNQPQHF. The V and J genes are TRBV28 and TRBJ1-5; D gene ambiguous. The V gene lost 8 bases and the J gene lost 4 bases, with 15 bases spanning the gap. The CDR3 spans 14 residues. CDR1 is MDHEN, CDR2 SYDVKM, per germline.

Comments on this clonotype: A much larger clonotype is one base distant, so this may be a read error. The chain couples TRBV20-1 to TRBJ2-7; 7 bases fit TRBD1. The closer fit of TRBJ2-1 to the DNA end suggests the J call may be wrong. Germline values: CDR1 DFQATT, CDR2 SNEGSKA (reference sequence). The CDR3 extends over 15 amino acids. The CDR3 sequence: CSARDYGTASYEQFF. DNA of the CDR3: TGCAGTGCTAGAGATTACGGGACAGCTTCCTACGAGCAGTTCTTC.

In its sample, this clonotype was seen many times. The CDR3: CSARDSARAYEQYF. The DNA of the CDR3 is TGCAGTGCTAGAGATTCAGCCAGGGCCTACGAGCAGTACTTC. The rearrangement uses TRBV20-1 and TRBJ2-7; a possible D gene is TRBD1 (5 bases). Trimming shortened V by 0 bases and J by 2 bases, and 11 bases separated the two germline ends. Looked up from germline, CDR1 is DFQATT and CDR2 is SNEGSKA (reference sequence). The CDR3 is 14 amino acids.

This clonotype occurred a few times. The chain employs TRBV12-3 or TRBV12-4 and TRBJ2-2; tentative D call: TRBD2 (6 bases). The CDR3 extends over 14 amino acids. V lost 2 bases, J lost 8 bases, and 12 bases lay in between. The CDR3 is CASSLWGESGELFF. As DNA, the CDR3 is TGTGCCAGCAGTTTATGGGGGGAGAGTGGGGAGCTGTTTTTT.

The V and J genes are TRBV7-9 and TRBJ1-2; 10 nucleotides agree with TRBD1. The trim removed 1 base at V and 7 bases at J, leaving 9 bases unmatched. CDR3 length: 16 residues. Germline CDR1 is SEHNR and CDR2 is FQNEAQ (reference sequence). The CDR3 DNA sequence: TGTGCCAGCAGCTTAGGACAGGGGGCCCTCACGCGTGGCTACACCTTC. This encodes CASSLGQGALTRGYTF.

In its sample, this clonotype was seen many times. V is TRBV3-1 and J is TRBJ1-2; possible D gene TRBD1, 5 bases. CDR1 LGHDT and CDR2 YNNKEL come from the germline V gene (reference sequence). The V gene lost 3 bases and the J gene lost 2 bases, with 7 bases spanning the gap. The CDR3 length is 13 residues. The DNA of the CDR3 is TGTGCCAGCAGCCAGGGACGGAACTATGGCTACACCTTC. This encodes CASSQGRNYGYTF.

The chain employs TRBV5-6 and TRBJ2-1; D is unclear. V gave up 1 base and J gave up 1 base, with 9 bases separating them. The CDR3 length is 15 residues. Per germline, CDR1 SGHDT and CDR2 YYEEEE. The CDR3 nucleotides are TGTGCCAGCAGCTTGTACTCCACGTCCTACAATGAGCAGTTCTTC. As protein: CASSLYSTSYNEQFF.

This clonotype was seen more than once but under ten times. V usage is TRBV2 and J usage is TRBJ2-3, with TRBD2 as a possible D gene (6 bases). Germline V lookup: CDR1 SNHLY, CDR2 FYNNEI. The CDR3 is 14 residues long. Deletions cut 6 bases from V and 2 bases from J, with 12 bases between. Here the CDR3 DNA reads TGTGCCAGCAGCCGGGACTCAATCACAGATACGCAGTATTTT. As protein: CASSRDSITDTQYF.

This chain connects TRBV9 to TRBJ2-2, with unresolved D. The V gene's germline CDR1 is SGDLS and CDR2 YYNGEE. Trimming took 0 bases from V and 2 from J, leaving 11 bases between them. The CDR3 spans 16 residues. The CDR3 nucleotides read TGTGCCAGCAGCGTAGAAGGCACCCGAAACACCGGGGAGCTGTTTTTT. Protein: CASSVEGTRNTGELFF.

This clonotype was found many times. The chain is built from TRBV11-2 and TRBJ1-2; D is undetermined. The V end lost 0 bases, the J end lost 8 bases, and 16 bases lay between the germline ends. The germline gives CDR1 SGHAT, CDR2 FQNNGV. CDR3 length: 15 residues. CDR3 DNA: TGTGCCAGCAGCTTAGATCTTCCGGCACCCCGGGGCTACACCTTC. Translating it yields CASSLDLPAPRGYTF.

In this sample, this clonotype turned up a few times. The germline gene is not matched at one end of the junction; a read error may be the cause. This sequence joins TRBV12-3 or TRBV12-4 and TRBJ1-1, with TRBD1 matching over 7 bases. The CDR3 consists of 16 residues. The CDR3 DNA follows: TGTGCCAACAGTCCCCGGCAGGGGGGCATGAACACTGAAGCTTTCTTT. Translation gives CANSPRQGGMNTEAFF.

This clonotype showed up many times. The V and J genes are TRBV3-1 and TRBJ2-7; 14 bases match TRBD2. V shed 4 bases and J 3 bases; nucleotides not matched to a gene: 14. The germline CDR1 and CDR2 sequences are LGHDT and YNNKEL (reference sequence). The CDR3 runs 19 residues. CDR3 DNA: TGTGCCAGCAGCCGCCGGGACAGGGGGACTAGCGGGAGCGGCTACGAGCAGTACTTC. Translating it yields CASSRRDRGTSGSGYEQYF.

This clonotype has only a few counts. J is TRBJ2-7 and V is TRBV12-3 or TRBV12-4; TRBD2 agrees at 9 bases. V shed 1 base, J shed 6 bases, and the junction held 7 bases outside the gene matches. This CDR3 region has 15 residues. CDR3 region: CASSLGPSGTSEQYF. The CDR3 nucleotides read TGTGCCAGCAGTTTAGGGCCTAGCGGGACATCCGAGCAGTACTTC.

This chain connects TRBV4-3 to TRBJ2-7, with 9 bases aligning to TRBD1. CDR1 is LGHNA and CDR2 is YSLEER in the germline V gene. V trimming: 0 bases; J trimming: 2 bases; junction bases outside the gene matches: 8. The CDR3 is made up of 17 amino acids. CDR3 residues: CASSQDIIGTGTYEQYF. CDR3 sequence (DNA): TGCGCCAGCAGCCAAGATATCATCGGGACAGGGACCTACGAGCAGTACTTC.

This clonotype was seen only a few times. A much larger clone lies one base from this, so it may be a read error. The rearrangement joins TRBV27 to TRBJ2-1; a weak D match, TRBD1 (5 bases). The CDR3 length is 14 residues. The V and J ends lost 1 base and 4 bases respectively, with 8 bases between them. The germline V gene has CDR1 MNHEY and CDR2 SMNVEV (reference sequence). DNA of the CDR3: TGTGCCAGCAGTTTATTAGGGGAATACAATGAGCAGTTCTTC. As protein: CASSLLGEYNEQFF.

This clonotype came up once. V usage is TRBV4-1 and J usage is TRBJ2-2, with TRBD2 matching over 11 bases. CDR3 length equals 16 residues. Per germline, CDR1 MGHRA and CDR2 YSYEKL. J lost 6 bases, V lost 3 bases, and 6 bases had no gene match. CDR3 sequence (DNA): TGCGCCAGCAGCCACAGACTAGCGGGGCTGTCCGGGGAGCTGTTTTTT. Amino acids: CASSHRLAGLSGELFF.

This clonotype was counted ten times or more. Here the CDR3 DNA reads TGTGCCAGCGGAAGGGGATACGAGCAGTACTTC. Encoded protein: CASGRGYEQYF. The chain carries TRBV28 and TRBJ2-7; TRBD1 might be the D (5 bases). The CDR3 is made up of 11 amino acids. The germline V gene encodes CDR1 MDHEN and CDR2 SYDVKM. Trimming stripped 8 bases from V and 4 bases from J, with 9 bases between.